The 16 T cell receptor beta chains given below trace back to one sample, sequenced in a study of blood T cells in healthy people across ages. Next came a second PCR, run for 7 to 11 cycles, which used a sample-barcoded 5' primer along with a J-beta primer mix. TCRdb re-analysed the 5' RACE reads in MiXCR, keeping a single row per CDR3 protein. The table lists about 730,000 distinct CDR3 sequences, roughly two fifths of them singletons, with approximately 22% in the top ten. The sequencing input was blood. All receptors come from a woman aged 60-75 years in good health.

This clonotype was counted only a few times. The V gene is TRBV5-1, the J gene TRBJ2-5; TRBD2 matches at 11 bases. The CDR3 totals 13 residues. In germline, CDR1 is SGHRS, CDR2 YFSETQ. Unmatched junction bases numbered 2, after V lost 7 bases and J lost 3 bases. This CDR3 is CASGGLAEETQYF. CDR3 bases: TGCGCCAGCGGGGGACTAGCGGAAGAGACCCAGTACTTC.

This clonotype was found a few times. The rearrangement links TRBV6-2 or TRBV6-3 to TRBJ2-1, with 8 bases that match TRBD2. CDR1 is MNHEY and CDR2 is SVGEGT in the germline V gene. The CDR3 has 13 amino acids. The trim removed 7 bases at V and 3 bases at J, leaving 2 bases unmatched. This CDR3 reads CASTTSDYNEQFF. CDR3 in DNA: TGTGCCAGCACGACTAGCGACTACAATGAGCAGTTCTTC.

Only a few counts were recorded for this clonotype. The chain combines TRBV20-1 with TRBJ2-3; D is possibly TRBD2 (5 bases). CDR3 length: 12 amino acids. V dropped 6 bases and J dropped 4 bases, with 11 bases sitting between them. CDR1 DFQATT and CDR2 SNEGSKA come from the germline V gene (reference sequence). The CDR3 here is CSAGKGSDTQYF. In DNA form, the CDR3 reads TGCAGTGCCGGGAAGGGATCAGATACGCAGTATTTT.

As regards this clonotype: A read error may account for a junction end that differs from germline. The chain joins TRBV5-1 to TRBJ2-5; tentatively, D is TRBD1 or TRBD2 (5 bases each). Germline CDR1 reads SGHRS; CDR2 reads YFSETQ. The CDR3 spans 14 residues. The CDR3, as DNA: TGCGCCAACAGCGTTCAAGGGACGCAAGAGACCCAGTACTTC. Translated, it gives CANSVQGTQETQYF.

This sequence joins TRBV4-1 and TRBJ2-7; perhaps TRBD2 as D (5 bases). Germline CDR1 and CDR2: MGHRA and YSYEKL. The V end lost 3 bases, the J end lost 7 bases, and 19 bases lay between the germline ends. This CDR3 has 15 residues. The DNA for the CDR3 is TGCGCCAGCAGCCAGTGGGTCTCGGGGTACAATGAGCAGTACTTC. This codes for CASSQWVSGYNEQYF.

This clonotype was seen only a few times. The rearrangement uses TRBV5-1 and TRBJ2-5, with D tentatively TRBD2 (6 bases). With 3 bases removed from V and 1 base from J, the gap between germline ends came to 22 bases. Germline values: CDR1 SGHRS, CDR2 YFSETQ. The CDR3 has 18 residues. This CDR3 reads CASSSPPGGAGLQETQYF. The DNA for the CDR3 is TGCGCCAGCAGCTCCCCCCCCGGAGGAGCGGGCCTCCAAGAGACCCAGTACTTC.

The table lists this clonotype with many counts. The CDR3 spells CASSPGQGAEKLFF. CDR3 coding DNA: TGCGCCAGCAGCCCTGGACAGGGGGCTGAAAAACTGTTTTTT. This chain joins TRBV5-1 and TRBJ1-4; TRBD1 matches 11 bases. The CDR3 sequence is 14 residues long. The J segment lost 7 bases and the V segment lost 4 bases, leaving 3 bases of the junction unmatched. The germline gives CDR1 SGHRS, CDR2 YFSETQ.

This clonotype was seen a handful of times. This chain uses TRBV12-3 or TRBV12-4 with TRBJ2-7; 7 positions match TRBD1. This CDR3 contains 14 residues. The V segment lost 6 bases and the J segment 0 bases; nucleotides outside the gene matches: 5. The CDR3: CASRLGQDSYEQYF. CDR3 in DNA: TGTGCCAGCAGACTCGGACAGGACTCCTACGAGCAGTACTTC.

The gene calls are TRBV11-2 and TRBJ1-2; 8 bases agree with TRBD1. CDR1 is SGHAT and CDR2 is FQNNGV in the germline V gene. This CDR3 has 17 residues. J was trimmed by 0 bases and V by 1 base; bases with no gene match: 7. Here the CDR3 reads CASSLGTGNLANYGYTF. CDR3 nucleotide sequence: TGTGCCAGCAGCTTAGGGACAGGGAACCTAGCTAACTATGGCTACACCTTC.

The J gene is TRBJ2-7, the V gene TRBV27, with 7 positions matching TRBD1. Matching the DNA end better, TRBJ2-5 makes the J call doubtful. This CDR3 region has 15 residues. Germline lookup yields CDR1 MNHEY and CDR2 SMNVEV (reference sequence). Written as DNA, the CDR3 is TGTGCCAGCAGTTTGGGGACAGCATCTTGGGAGACCCAGTACTTC. It encodes CASSLGTASWETQYF.

This clonotype was recorded many times. The chain couples TRBV3-1 to TRBJ2-7; unclear D gene. The CDR3 has 12 residues. Germline V gene lookup returns CDR1 LGHDT and CDR2 YNNKEL (reference sequence). Trimming took off 3 bases at V and 1 base at J, with 4 bases between the two ends. This chain's CDR3 is CASSHLSYEQYF. The CDR3 nucleotides are TGTGCCAGCAGCCATCTTTCCTACGAGCAGTACTTC.

The table lists this clonotype with a few counts. This chain uses TRBV10-3 with TRBJ1-6, with a possible D match to TRBD1 (6 bases). The CDR3 consists of 14 residues. With 2 bases removed from V and 5 bases from J, the gap between germline ends came to 7 bases. Germline CDR1 and CDR2: ENHRY and SYGVKD. The CDR3 nucleotides read TGTGCCATCAGTGAGGGGGGGCATAATTCACCCCTCCACTTT. Translated, it gives CAISEGGHNSPLHF.

This sequence joins TRBV5-1 and TRBJ2-5; TRBD2 aligns across 7 bases. CDR1 and CDR2 (germline): SGHRS, YFSETQ. This CDR3 region has 14 residues. Trimming took 7 bases from V and 11 from J; bases not matched to a gene: 17. The CDR3 region has the DNA TGCGCCAGCCAAAGTCTAGCGGCATACAATGAGCAGTACTTC. Encoded protein: CASQSLAAYNEQYF.

This rearrangement joins TRBV5-1 to TRBJ2-5, with 8 bases that match TRBD1. J gave up 5 bases and V 4 bases, and 7 bases lay outside the gene matches. Germline V lookup: CDR1 SGHRS, CDR2 YFSETQ. The CDR3 is made up of 14 amino acids. Written as DNA, the CDR3 is TGCGCCAGCAGCGAGACAGGGGCGCCGGAGACCCAGTACTTC. Translated, it gives CASSETGAPETQYF.

The chain carries TRBV9 and TRBJ2-3, with D tentatively TRBD1 or TRBD2 (5 bases each). The CDR3 is 16 amino acids. Germline assignment: CDR1 SGDLS and CDR2 YYNGEE. Trimming removed 1 base from V and 0 bases from J, with 12 bases in between. CDR3 sequence (DNA): TGTGCCAGCAGCGTAACCTCGGGGCTCAGCACAGATACGCAGTATTTT. Its translation: CASSVTSGLSTDTQYF.

This chain connects TRBV25-1 to TRBJ1-2, with a weak D call TRBD1 (6 bases). The length of the CDR3 is 13 residues. V lost 6 bases, J lost 8 bases, and 16 bases lay in between. CDR1 and CDR2 (germline): MGHDK, SYGVNS. The CDR3 here is CASSPVGGQGYTF. The CDR3, as DNA: TGTGCCAGCAGCCCCGTGGGGGGGCAAGGCTACACCTTC.